The 20 T cell receptor beta chains below come from one sample, sequenced in a study of blood T cells in healthy people across ages. Sample-barcoded 5' priming and a J-beta primer mix drove a second PCR of roughly 6 to 12 cycles. TCRdb itself ran the 5' RACE reads through MiXCR, one entry per CDR3 protein. The profile shows roughly 1.5 million distinct CDR3 sequences, around 40% of them singletons. What was sequenced was blood. Source of these receptors: a woman aged 18-35 years in good health.

The chain carries TRBV5-1 and TRBJ2-5; 8 bases map to TRBD1. Germline V gene sequence: CDR1 SGHRS, CDR2 YFSETQ. The CDR3 consists of 16 residues. Trimming removed 9 bases from V and 5 bases from J; junction bases left unmatched: 18. Written as DNA, the CDR3 is TGCGCCACCATTACGAGGACAGGGAGGAAGGTGGAGACCCAGTACTTC. Its protein is CATITRTGRKVETQYF.

This clonotype was counted between two and nine times. The genes are TRBV12-3 or TRBV12-4 and TRBJ1-3; D unresolved. V lost 6 bases to trimming and J lost 4 bases, with 7 bases between them. The CDR3 extends over 12 amino acids. The CDR3 bases are TGTGCCAGCAGCACTATCGGAAACACCATATATTTT. This gives the protein CASSTIGNTIYF.

This clonotype occurred a few times. The chain uses TRBV6-5 and TRBJ1-5; 8 nucleotides line up with TRBD1. The length of the CDR3 is 15 residues. Germline V gives CDR1 MNHEY, CDR2 SVGAGI. The J segment lost 0 bases and the V segment lost 6 bases, leaving 4 bases of the junction unmatched. The CDR3 sequence: CASREDRGSNQPQHF. In DNA form, the CDR3 reads TGTGCCAGCAGGGAAGACAGGGGTAGCAATCAGCCCCAGCATTTT.

A few counts support this clonotype. The chain recombines TRBV29-1 with TRBJ2-4, with TRBD1 matching 8 bases. V shed 5 bases, J shed 5 bases, and the junction held 8 bases outside the gene matches. CDR3 size: 14 residues. Per germline, CDR1 SQVTM and CDR2 ANQGSEA. The DNA for the CDR3 is TGCAGCGTTTTCGACAGGGGCTTGGAAAACATTCAGTACTTC. Translated: CSVFDRGLENIQYF.

This clonotype showed up many times. This sequence joins TRBV10-3 and TRBJ2-7; D may be TRBD1 (6 bases). Germline CDR1 ENHRY, CDR2 SYGVKD. The CDR3 is 16 amino acids. V was shortened by 0 bases and J by 0 bases, with 12 bases between the two germline ends. The chain's CDR3 is CAISESVDSSSYEQYF. The CDR3 coding sequence is TGTGCCATCAGTGAGTCGGTGGACAGTAGCTCCTACGAGCAGTACTTC.

This rearrangement joins TRBV7-6 to TRBJ2-3; TRBD2 matches 7 bases. V was pared by 0 bases and J by 4 bases, with 10 bases of the junction left unmatched. The CDR3 totals 17 residues. The germline V gene has CDR1 SGHVS and CDR2 FNYEAQ. The CDR3 coding sequence is TGTGCCAGCAGCTTAGCATTATGGACTAGAGAGGCAGATACGCAGTATTTT. Encoded protein: CASSLALWTREADTQYF.

The chain is built from TRBV2 and TRBJ2-3, with D maybe TRBD2 (7 bases). Germline V lookup: CDR1 SNHLY, CDR2 FYNNEI. V shed 10 bases and J shed 2 bases, with 25 bases lying between them. The CDR3 spans 17 residues. CDR3 amino acids: CATERGGGSEDTDTQYF. CDR3 bases: TGTGCCACTGAAAGGGGGGGTGGAAGCGAGGACACAGATACGCAGTATTTT. The entire variable domain, with the rest obtained from reference TRBV2 and TRBJ2-3, is as follows: EPEVTQTPSHQVTQMGQEVILRCVPISNHLYFYWYRQILGQKVEFLVSFYNNEISEKSEIFDDQFSVERPDGSNFTLKIRSTKLEDSAMYFCATERGGGSEDTDTQYFGPGTRLTVL.

There are a few counts of this clonotype. V gene TRBV28 combines with J gene TRBJ2-3, with D maybe TRBD2 (7 bases). The CDR3 is 15 amino acids. Trimming stripped 1 base from V and 6 bases from J, with 14 bases between. Germline V gene data show CDR1 as MDHEN and CDR2 as SYDVKM. The CDR3 DNA is TGTGCCAGCAGTTTATCTGCGGGGGCCCCGGATACGCAGTATTTT. It codes for CASSLSAGAPDTQYF.

V gene TRBV6-5 combines with J gene TRBJ1-1; 8 bases align to TRBD1. Germline V gene sequence: CDR1 MNHEY, CDR2 SVGAGI. CDR3 length: 17 amino acids. V lost 2 bases, J lost 7 bases, and 15 bases stayed unmatched. The CDR3 DNA sequence: TGTGCCAGCAGTTACCTCCCGGGACAGGCCGGGCATGATGAAGCTTTCTTT. Translation: CASSYLPGQAGHDEAFF.

The chain combines TRBV11-2 with TRBJ2-3; TRBD2 is a possible D gene (5 bases). The germline V gene encodes CDR1 SGHAT and CDR2 FQNNGV. Trimming removed 5 bases at V and 2 bases at J, with 14 bases between. This CDR3 contains 15 residues. In nucleotides, the CDR3 is TGTGCCAGCAGCACAGCCTCAGCGGTCACAGATACGCAGTATTTT. It translates to CASSTASAVTDTQYF. Combining the CDR3 with reference TRBV11-2 and TRBJ2-3 gives the whole variable domain EAGVAQSPRYKIIEKRQSVAFWCNPISGHATLYWYQQILGQGPKLLIQFQNNGVVDDSQLPKDRFSAERLKGVDSTLKIQPAKLEDSAVYLCASSTASAVTDTQYFGPGTRLTVL.

The chain combines TRBV11-2 with TRBJ2-1, with 9 bases that match TRBD2. Germline-derived CDR1 and CDR2 are SGHAT and FQNNGV. The CDR3 has 17 amino acids. With V trimmed by 1 base and J by 3 bases, 7 bases remained unmatched. CDR3 coding DNA: TGTGCCAGCAGCTTAGTTTTACGAGCGGGGGGCTACAATGAGCAGTTCTTC. Translated, it gives CASSLVLRAGGYNEQFF.

This clonotype has only a few counts. V is TRBV30 and J is TRBJ1-2; D remains ambiguous. CDR1 GTSNPN and CDR2 SVGIG come from the germline V gene (reference sequence). V lost 0 bases, J lost 4 bases, and 12 bases lay in between. This CDR3 comprises 14 residues. The CDR3, as DNA: TGTGCCTGGAGTGTCAAAGGAGTTATCTATGGCTACACCTTC. It encodes CAWSVKGVIYGYTF.

V gene TRBV27 combines with J gene TRBJ2-5, with 7 bases lining up with TRBD1. The CDR3 is 12 amino acids. The V gene's germline CDR1 is MNHEY and CDR2 SMNVEV (reference sequence). The V gene end was trimmed by 7 bases and the J gene end by 11 bases; junction bases not matched to a gene: 10. The DNA of the CDR3 is TGTGCCAGCATCGGGACAGACAATGAGCAGTACTTC. As protein: CASIGTDNEQYF.

This clonotype appeared a few times. V is TRBV7-9 and J is TRBJ1-2, with unresolved D. The V gene's germline CDR1 is SEHNR and CDR2 FQNEAQ (reference sequence). Trimming removed 5 bases at V and 5 bases at J, with 18 bases between. This CDR3 spans 15 amino acids. The CDR3 DNA reads as TGTGCCAGCAGCCCAGGCGGCGTCTGGACTTATGGCTACACCTTC. As protein: CASSPGGVWTYGYTF.

This rearrangement joins TRBV23-1 to TRBJ2-1, with no clear D. TRBV23-1 is designated an ORF whose function remains uncertain. Deletions cut 2 bases from V and 0 bases from J, with 8 bases between. The CDR3 extends over 15 amino acids. This CDR3 reads CASSQPESSYNEQFF. In DNA form, the CDR3 reads TGCGCCAGCAGTCAACCGGAAAGCTCCTACAATGAGCAGTTCTTC.

This clonotype occurred a few times. The V gene is TRBV6-5, the J gene TRBJ1-1, with a tentative D call TRBD1 (5 bases). The germline V gene encodes CDR1 MNHEY and CDR2 SVGAGI. The CDR3 is 14 residues long. The V gene lost 6 bases and the J gene lost 6 bases, with 17 bases spanning the gap. The CDR3 DNA reads TGTGCCAGCAGCCCCCCTGGGGCCGCCTCTGAAGCTTTCTTT. Its translation is CASSPPGAASEAFF.

This clonotype was counted between two and nine times. The chain combines TRBV10-3 with TRBJ2-1; the match to TRBD2 covers 9 bases. Trimming at V came to 9 bases and at J to 5 bases, leaving 5 bases not matched to a gene. This CDR3 spans 13 amino acids. Germline assignment: CDR1 ENHRY and CDR2 SYGVKD. The CDR3 bases are TGTGCCATTTGGAGCGGGAGGAACAATGAGCAGTTCTTC. It encodes CAIWSGRNNEQFF.

About this clonotype itself: At one of its ends the junction is not consistent with the germline gene, which may arise from a read error. V gene TRBV7-2 combines with J gene TRBJ2-1, with D perhaps matching TRBD2 (6 bases). Germline CDR1 is SGHTA and CDR2 is FQGNSA. The CDR3 covers 16 residues. CDR3 bases: TGTGCCAGCAGCTTAGTCGGGGCGGGATGGGAAGATGAGCAGTTATTC. Its translation is CASSLVGAGWEDEQLF. Complete variable domain (other parts from reference TRBV7-2 and TRBJ2-1): GAGVSQSPSNKVTEKGKDVELRCDPISGHTALYWYRQSLGQGLEFLIYFQGNSAPDKSGLPSDRFSAERTGGSVSTLTIQRTQQEDSAVYLCASSLVGAGWEDEQLFGPGTRLTVL.

The V call is TRBV7-2, the J call TRBJ1-4; D gene uncertain. This CDR3 contains 13 residues. Germline V gene lookup returns CDR1 SGHTA and CDR2 FQGNSA. Trimming left V 5 bases short and J 5 bases short, with 9 bases between. The chain's CDR3 is CASSADNNEKLFF. CDR3 sequence (DNA): TGTGCCAGCAGCGCTGACAACAATGAAAAACTGTTTTTT.

This clonotype was found a few times. The chain uses TRBV5-5 and TRBJ1-1; 7 nucleotides agree with TRBD1. Looked up from germline, CDR1 is SGHKS and CDR2 is YYEKEE (reference sequence). CDR3 size: 16 residues. The V segment lost 4 bases and the J segment 2 bases; nucleotides outside the gene matches: 11. CDR3 in amino acids: CASSKQPGQKNTEAFF. Here the CDR3 DNA reads TGTGCCAGCAGCAAGCAACCGGGACAGAAAAACACTGAAGCTTTCTTT.